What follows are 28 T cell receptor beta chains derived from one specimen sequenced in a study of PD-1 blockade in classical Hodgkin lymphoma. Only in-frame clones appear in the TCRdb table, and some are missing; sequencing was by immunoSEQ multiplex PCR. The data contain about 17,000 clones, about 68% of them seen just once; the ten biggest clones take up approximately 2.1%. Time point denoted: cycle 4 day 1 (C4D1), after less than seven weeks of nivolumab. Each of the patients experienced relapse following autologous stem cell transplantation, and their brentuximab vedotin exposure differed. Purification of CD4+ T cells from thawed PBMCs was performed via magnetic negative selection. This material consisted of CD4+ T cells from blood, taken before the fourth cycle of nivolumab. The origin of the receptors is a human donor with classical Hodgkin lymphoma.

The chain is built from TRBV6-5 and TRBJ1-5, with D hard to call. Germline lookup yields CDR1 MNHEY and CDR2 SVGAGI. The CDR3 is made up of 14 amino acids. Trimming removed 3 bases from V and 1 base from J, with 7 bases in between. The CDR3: CASSYSSSNQPQHF. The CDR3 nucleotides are TGTGCCAGCAGTTATAGCTCGAGCAATCAGCCCCAGCATTTT.

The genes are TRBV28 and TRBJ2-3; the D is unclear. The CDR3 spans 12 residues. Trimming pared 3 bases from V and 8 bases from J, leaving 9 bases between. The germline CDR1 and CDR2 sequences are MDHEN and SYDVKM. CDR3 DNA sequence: TGTGCCAGCAGTTTGGTAGGCTCTACGCAGTATTTT. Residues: CASSLVGSTQYF.

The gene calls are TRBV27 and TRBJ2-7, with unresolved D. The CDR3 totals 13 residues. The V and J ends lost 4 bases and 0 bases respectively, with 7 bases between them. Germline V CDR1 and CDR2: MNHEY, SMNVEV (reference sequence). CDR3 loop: CASSSAGSYEQYF. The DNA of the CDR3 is TGTGCCAGCAGTTCGGCCGGCTCCTACGAGCAGTACTTC.

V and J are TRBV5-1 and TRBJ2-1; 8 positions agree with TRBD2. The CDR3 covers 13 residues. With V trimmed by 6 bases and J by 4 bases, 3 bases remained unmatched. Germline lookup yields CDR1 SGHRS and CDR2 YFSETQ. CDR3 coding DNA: TGCGCCAGCACTAGCGGGCGTTACAATGAGCAGTTCTTC. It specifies CASTSGRYNEQFF.

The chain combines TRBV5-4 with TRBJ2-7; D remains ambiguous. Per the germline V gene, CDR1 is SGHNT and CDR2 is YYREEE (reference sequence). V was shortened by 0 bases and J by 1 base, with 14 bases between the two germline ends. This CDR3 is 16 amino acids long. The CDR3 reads CASSLEFGLRSYEQYV. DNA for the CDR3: TGTGCCAGCAGCTTGGAATTCGGCTTACGGTCCTACGAGCAGTACGTC.

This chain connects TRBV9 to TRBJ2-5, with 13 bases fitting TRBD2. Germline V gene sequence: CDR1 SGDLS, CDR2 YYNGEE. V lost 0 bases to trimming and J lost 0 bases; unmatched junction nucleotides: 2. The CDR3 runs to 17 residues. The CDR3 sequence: CASSVGLAGGNQETQYF. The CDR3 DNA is TGTGCCAGCAGCGTAGGACTAGCGGGAGGAAACCAAGAGACCCAGTACTTC.

The DNA for the CDR3 is TGCGCCAGCAGCTTGGCCAAGATAGGGGGTGTAGAAAAACTGTTTTTT. Translated, it gives CASSLAKIGGVEKLFF. The rearrangement uses TRBV5-1 and TRBJ1-4; D might be TRBD1 (6 bases). Germline CDR1 and CDR2: SGHRS and YFSETQ. V lost 0 bases, J lost 8 bases, and 17 bases lay in between. The CDR3 spans 16 residues.

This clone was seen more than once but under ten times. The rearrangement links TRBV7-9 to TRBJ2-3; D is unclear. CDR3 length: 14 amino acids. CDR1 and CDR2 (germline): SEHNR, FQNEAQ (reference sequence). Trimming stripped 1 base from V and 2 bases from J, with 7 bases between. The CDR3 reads CASSLVIDTDTQYF. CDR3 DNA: TGTGCCAGCAGCTTAGTTATAGACACAGATACGCAGTATTTT. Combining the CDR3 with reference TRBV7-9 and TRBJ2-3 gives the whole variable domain DTGVSQNPRHKITKRGQNVTFRCDPISEHNRLYWYRQTLGQGPEFLTYFQNEAQLEKSRLLSDRFSAERPKGSFSTLEIQRTEQGDSAMYLCASSLVIDTDTQYFGPGTRLTVL.

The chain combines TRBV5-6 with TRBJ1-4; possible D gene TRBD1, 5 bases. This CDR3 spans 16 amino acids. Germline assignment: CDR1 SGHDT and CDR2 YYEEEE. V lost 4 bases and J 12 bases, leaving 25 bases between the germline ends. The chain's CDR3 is CASSTAGTPAVGELFF. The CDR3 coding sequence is TGTGCCAGCAGCACGGCCGGGACCCCAGCCGTGGGGGAACTGTTTTTT.

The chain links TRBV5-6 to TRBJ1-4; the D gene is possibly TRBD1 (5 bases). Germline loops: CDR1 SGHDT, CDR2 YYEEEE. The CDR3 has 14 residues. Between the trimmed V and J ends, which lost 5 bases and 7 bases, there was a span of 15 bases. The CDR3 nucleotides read TGTGCCAGCAGTTCGCTGGGGGGTTTTGAAAAACTGTTTTTT. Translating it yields CASSSLGGFEKLFF.

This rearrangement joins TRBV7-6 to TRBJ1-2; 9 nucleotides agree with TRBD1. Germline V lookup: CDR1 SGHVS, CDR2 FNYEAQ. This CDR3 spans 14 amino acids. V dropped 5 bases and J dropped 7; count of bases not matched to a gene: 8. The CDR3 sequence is CASSRNRGQGGYTF. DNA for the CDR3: TGTGCCAGCAGCCGTAACAGGGGGCAGGGTGGCTACACCTTC.

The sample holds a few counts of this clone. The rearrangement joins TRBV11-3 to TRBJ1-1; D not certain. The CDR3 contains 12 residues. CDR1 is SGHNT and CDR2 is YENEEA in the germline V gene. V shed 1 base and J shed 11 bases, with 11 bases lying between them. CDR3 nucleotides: TGTGCCAGCAGCTTAGCTCGGGGAGAGGCTTTCTTT. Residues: CASSLARGEAFF.

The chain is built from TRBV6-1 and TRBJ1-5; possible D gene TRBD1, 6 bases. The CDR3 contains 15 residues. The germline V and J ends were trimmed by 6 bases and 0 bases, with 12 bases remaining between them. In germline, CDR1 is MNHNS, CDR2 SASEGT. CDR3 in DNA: TGTGCCAGCAGCGGGGGCAGGGTTAGCAATCAGCCCCAGCATTTT. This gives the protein CASSGGRVSNQPQHF.

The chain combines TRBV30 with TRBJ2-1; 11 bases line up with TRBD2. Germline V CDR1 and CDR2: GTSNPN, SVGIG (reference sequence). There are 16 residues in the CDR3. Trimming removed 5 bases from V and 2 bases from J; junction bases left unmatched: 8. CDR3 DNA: TGTGCCTGGGGACTAGCGGGCCTCCTACCCTACAATGAGCAGTTCTTC. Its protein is CAWGLAGLLPYNEQFF. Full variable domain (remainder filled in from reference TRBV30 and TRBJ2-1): SQTIHQWPATLVQPVGSPLSLECTVEGTSNPNLYWYRQAAGRGLQLLFYSVGIGQISSEVPQNLSASRPQDRQFILSSKKLLLSDSGFYLCAWGLAGLLPYNEQFFGPGTRLTVL.

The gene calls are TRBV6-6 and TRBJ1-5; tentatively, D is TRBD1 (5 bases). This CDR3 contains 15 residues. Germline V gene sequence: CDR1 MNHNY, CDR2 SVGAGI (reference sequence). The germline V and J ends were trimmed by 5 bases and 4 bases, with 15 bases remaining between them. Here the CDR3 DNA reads TGTGCCAGCAGTCCGACAGTGATGCGGAATCAGCCCCAGCATTTT. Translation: CASSPTVMRNQPQHF.

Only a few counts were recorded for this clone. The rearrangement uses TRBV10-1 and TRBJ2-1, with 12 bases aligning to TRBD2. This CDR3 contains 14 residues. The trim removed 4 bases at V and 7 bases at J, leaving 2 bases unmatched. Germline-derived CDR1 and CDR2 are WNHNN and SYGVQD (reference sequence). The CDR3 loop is CASSASGRANEQFF. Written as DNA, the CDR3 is TGCGCCAGCAGTGCTAGCGGGAGGGCTAATGAGCAGTTCTTC.

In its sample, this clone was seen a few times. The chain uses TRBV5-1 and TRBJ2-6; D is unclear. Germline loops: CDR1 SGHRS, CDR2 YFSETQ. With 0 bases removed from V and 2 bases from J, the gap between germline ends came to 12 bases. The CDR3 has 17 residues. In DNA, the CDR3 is TGCGCCAGCAGCTTGGGGGTGGCGGCACCTGGGGCCAACGTCCTGACTTTC. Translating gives CASSLGVAAPGANVLTF.

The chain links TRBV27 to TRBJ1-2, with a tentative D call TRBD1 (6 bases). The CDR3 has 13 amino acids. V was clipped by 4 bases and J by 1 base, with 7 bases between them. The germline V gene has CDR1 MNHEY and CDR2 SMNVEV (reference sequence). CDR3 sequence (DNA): TGTGCCAGCAGTTCACAGGGTAACTATGGCTACACCTTC. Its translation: CASSSQGNYGYTF.

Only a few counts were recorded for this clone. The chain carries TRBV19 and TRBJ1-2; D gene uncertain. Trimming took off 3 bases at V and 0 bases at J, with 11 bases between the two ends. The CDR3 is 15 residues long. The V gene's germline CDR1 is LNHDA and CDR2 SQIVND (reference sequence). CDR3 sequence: CASSMPPDTNYGYTF. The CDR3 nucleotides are TGTGCCAGTAGTATGCCGCCTGATACTAACTATGGCTACACCTTC.

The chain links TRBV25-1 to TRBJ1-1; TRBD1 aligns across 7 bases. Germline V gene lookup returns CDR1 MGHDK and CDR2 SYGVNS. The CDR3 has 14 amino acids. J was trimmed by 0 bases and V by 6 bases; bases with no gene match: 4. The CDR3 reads CASSKGGVNTEAFF. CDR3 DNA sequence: TGTGCCAGCAGCAAAGGGGGCGTGAACACTGAAGCTTTCTTT.

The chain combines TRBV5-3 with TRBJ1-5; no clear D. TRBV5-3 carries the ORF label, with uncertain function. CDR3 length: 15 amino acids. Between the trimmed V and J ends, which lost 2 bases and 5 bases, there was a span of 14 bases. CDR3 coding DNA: TGTGCCAGAAGCTTCTGTCGGCAGGTCCATCAGCCCCAGCATTTT. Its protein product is CARSFCRQVHQPQHF.

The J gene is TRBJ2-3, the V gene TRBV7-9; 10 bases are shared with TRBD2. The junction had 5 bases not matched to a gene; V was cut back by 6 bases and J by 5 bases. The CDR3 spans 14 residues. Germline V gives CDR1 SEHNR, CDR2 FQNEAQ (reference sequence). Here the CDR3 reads CASSSGTSVDTQYF. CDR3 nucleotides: TGTGCCAGCAGTTCCGGGACTAGCGTAGATACGCAGTATTTT.

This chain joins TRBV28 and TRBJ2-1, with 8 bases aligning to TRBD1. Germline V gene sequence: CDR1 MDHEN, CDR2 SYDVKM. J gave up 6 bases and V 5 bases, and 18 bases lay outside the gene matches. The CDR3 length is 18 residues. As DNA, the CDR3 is TGTGCCAGCAGTATGCACCTCCGGACAGGGTTTAAGCGCAATGAGCAGTTCTTC. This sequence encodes CASSMHLRTGFKRNEQFF.

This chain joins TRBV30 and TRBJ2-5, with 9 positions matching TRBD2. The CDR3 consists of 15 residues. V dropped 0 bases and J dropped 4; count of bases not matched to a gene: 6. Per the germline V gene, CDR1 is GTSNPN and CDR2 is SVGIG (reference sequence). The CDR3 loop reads CAWSVLGLARETQYF. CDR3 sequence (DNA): TGTGCCTGGAGTGTACTGGGACTAGCCAGAGAGACCCAGTACTTC. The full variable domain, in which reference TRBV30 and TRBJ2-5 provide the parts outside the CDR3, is SQTIHQWPATLVQPVGSPLSLECTVEGTSNPNLYWYRQAAGRGLQLLFYSVGIGQISSEVPQNLSASRPQDRQFILSSKKLLLSDSGFYLCAWSVLGLARETQYFGPGTRLLVL.

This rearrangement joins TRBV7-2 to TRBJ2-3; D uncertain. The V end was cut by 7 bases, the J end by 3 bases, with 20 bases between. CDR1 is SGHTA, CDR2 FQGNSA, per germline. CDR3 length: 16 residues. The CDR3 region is CASTLLRLTGTDTQYF. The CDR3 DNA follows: TGTGCCAGCACCCTACTTCGGCTTACCGGGACAGATACGCAGTATTTT.

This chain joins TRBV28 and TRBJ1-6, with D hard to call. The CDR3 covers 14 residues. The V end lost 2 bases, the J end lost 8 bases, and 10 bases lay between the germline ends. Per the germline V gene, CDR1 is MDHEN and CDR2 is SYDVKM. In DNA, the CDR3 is TGTGCCAGCAGTTTAGGATCTTCTGATTCACCCCTCCACTTT. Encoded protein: CASSLGSSDSPLHF.

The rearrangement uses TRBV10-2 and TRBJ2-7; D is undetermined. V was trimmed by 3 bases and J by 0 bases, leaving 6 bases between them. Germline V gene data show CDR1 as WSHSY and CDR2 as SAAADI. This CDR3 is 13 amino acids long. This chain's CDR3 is CASSDPPSYEQYF. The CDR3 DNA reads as TGCGCCAGCAGTGATCCCCCCTCCTACGAGCAGTACTTC.

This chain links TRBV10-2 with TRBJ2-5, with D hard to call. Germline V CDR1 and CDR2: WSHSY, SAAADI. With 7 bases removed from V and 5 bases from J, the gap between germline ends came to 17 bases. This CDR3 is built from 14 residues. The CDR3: CASTPLSISETQYF. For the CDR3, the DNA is TGCGCCAGCACCCCACTTTCCATAAGCGAGACCCAGTACTTC.